This TCR beta chain was sequenced in a study of blood T cell repertoires in COVID-19. This CDR3 region has 14 residues. Germline CDR1 SEHNR, CDR2 FQNEAQ (reference sequence). Deletions cut 5 bases from V and 7 bases from J, with 14 bases between. Profiled with immunoSEQ multiplex PCR; TCRdb holds only in-frame clones, not every one. The sample has around 43,000 clones, 86% seen once; the top ten hold around a fifth. The gene calls are TRBV7-9 and TRBJ2-2; tentative D call: TRBD2 (6 bases). Source material: peripheral blood. This clonotype originated in a man in his fifties in a cohort sampled during active COVID-19. CDR3 residues: CASSPGARVGELFF. CDR3 coding DNA: TGTGCCAGCAGCCCGGGAGCTCGGGTCGGGGAGCTGTTTTTT.